What follows are 22 T cell receptor beta chains derived from one specimen sequenced in a study of blood T cell repertoires in COVID-19. TCRdb keeps only in-frame clones here, not all; method: immunoSEQ multiplex PCR. The sample includes 200,000 to 250,000 clones, about 90% of them seen just once. Sequenced: peripheral blood. Every receptor here comes from a young man with active or convalescent COVID-19.

The genes are TRBV5-1 and TRBJ1-1; 7 bases match TRBD1. J lost 0 bases, V lost 0 bases, and 11 bases had no gene match. Per germline, CDR1 SGHRS and CDR2 YFSETQ. This CDR3 comprises 18 residues. The DNA of the CDR3 is TGCGCCAGCAGCTTGGTCCCACAGGGGCCTGGGATGAACACTGAAGCTTTCTTT. Translated, it gives CASSLVPQGPGMNTEAFF.

The chain couples TRBV19 to TRBJ2-3; 9 bases fit TRBD1. The CDR3 covers 17 residues. Unmatched junction bases numbered 11, after V lost 4 bases and J lost 3 bases. From germline, CDR1 is LNHDA and CDR2 SQIVND (reference sequence). The chain's CDR3 is CASSRRVTGGGTDTQYF. The CDR3 bases are TGTGCCAGTAGTAGGCGAGTGACAGGGGGTGGGACAGATACGCAGTATTTT. The full variable domain, its missing parts supplied by reference TRBV19 and TRBJ2-3, is DGGITQSPKYLFRKEGQNVTLSCEQNLNHDAMYWYRQDPGQGLRLIYYSQIVNDFQKGDIAEGYSVSREKKESFPLTVTSAQKNPTAFYLCASSRRVTGGGTDTQYFGPGTRLTVL.

V is TRBV11-2 and J is TRBJ1-1; D is unresolved. This CDR3 is 18 amino acids long. Trimming removed 0 bases at V and 5 bases at J, with 22 bases between. The germline V gene has CDR1 SGHAT and CDR2 FQNNGV. The CDR3, as DNA: TGTGCCAGCAGCTTAGATCCCCAGGAATTCTGGGCCTTAACTGAAGCTTTCTTT. It specifies CASSLDPQEFWALTEAFF. Full variable domain (rest looked up from reference TRBV11-2 and TRBJ1-1): EAGVAQSPRYKIIEKRQSVAFWCNPISGHATLYWYQQILGQGPKLLIQFQNNGVVDDSQLPKDRFSAERLKGVDSTLKIQPAKLEDSAVYLCASSLDPQEFWALTEAFFGQGTRLTVV.

This clone has more than one count but fewer than ten. V and J are TRBV2 and TRBJ1-4, with 8 bases aligning to TRBD1. The CDR3 loop spans 14 amino acids. Germline CDR1 and CDR2: SNHLY and FYNNEI. Trimming removed 6 bases from V and 7 bases from J; junction bases left unmatched: 7. CDR3 nucleotides: TGTGCCAGCAGGGTTGACAGGGGCGGTGAAAAACTGTTTTTT. It is translated as CASRVDRGGEKLFF.

This clone has only one observation. The V and J genes are TRBV5-1 and TRBJ1-1, with a weak D call TRBD1 (5 bases). V dropped 4 bases and J dropped 1 base, with 11 bases sitting between them. The CDR3 is 14 amino acids. Germline CDR1 and CDR2: SGHRS and YFSETQ. The CDR3 DNA follows: TGCGCCAGCAGCCACGACAGAGGGAACACTGAAGCTTTCTTT. Translated: CASSHDRGNTEAFF.

The genes are TRBV27 and TRBJ2-7; 9 bases align to TRBD2. The CDR3 spans 13 residues. The V and J ends lost 8 bases and 3 bases, in that order; junction bases with no gene match: 5. CDR1 is MNHEY and CDR2 is SMNVEV in the germline V gene (reference sequence). The CDR3 coding sequence is TGTGCCAGCGGTTGGACTAGCGACTACGAGCAGTACTTC. It specifies CASGWTSDYEQYF.

This sequence joins TRBV3-1 (or the pseudogene TRBV3-2) and TRBJ2-7; 10 positions match TRBD2. The J segment lost 3 bases and the V segment lost 3 bases, leaving 8 bases of the junction unmatched. The CDR3 sequence is 16 residues long. Germline values: CDR1 LGHDT, CDR2 YNNKEL (reference sequence). Written as DNA, the CDR3 is TGTGCCAGCAGCCAGGAAACTTCTAGCGGGAGCTACGAGCAGTACTTC. Translation: CASSQETSSGSYEQYF.

V is TRBV4-1 and J is TRBJ2-1; 12 nucleotides line up with TRBD2. The length of the CDR3 is 16 residues. Trimming cost V 2 bases and J 6 bases; bases outside gene matches: 5. Germline-derived CDR1 and CDR2 are MGHRA and YSYEKL. This chain's CDR3 is CASSQTSGLAGNEQFF. CDR3 nucleotide sequence: TGCGCCAGCAGCCAAACCTCGGGACTAGCGGGCAATGAGCAGTTCTTC.

The chain has TRBV3-1 (or the pseudogene TRBV3-2) and TRBJ1-3; D remains ambiguous. Germline lookup yields CDR1 LGHDT and CDR2 YNNKEL (reference sequence). Trimming pared 4 bases from V and 2 bases from J, leaving 30 bases between. The CDR3 is 21 residues long. In DNA, the CDR3 is TGTGCCAGCAGCCCGCATCCCCCACCCCCGGTCCGCGGCCCCACTGGAAACACCATATATTTT. Amino acid sequence: CASSPHPPPPVRGPTGNTIYF.

The gene calls are TRBV19 and TRBJ2-7, with D possibly matching TRBD1 (5 bases). The CDR3 consists of 14 residues. CDR1 is LNHDA and CDR2 is SQIVND in the germline V gene (reference sequence). Trimming stripped 3 bases from V and 3 bases from J, with 12 bases between. This CDR3 reads CASSMSRAGYEQYF. CDR3 bases: TGTGCCAGTAGTATGAGCAGGGCCGGCTACGAGCAGTACTTC.

V gene TRBV7-9 combines with J gene TRBJ2-7, with D tentatively TRBD1 (5 bases). Germline CDR1 SEHNR, CDR2 FQNEAQ (reference sequence). This CDR3 contains 14 residues. Trimming stripped 1 base from V and 0 bases from J, with 7 bases between. The CDR3 here is CASSLEGVSYEQYF. CDR3 bases: TGTGCCAGCAGCTTAGAAGGGGTCTCCTACGAGCAGTACTTC.

This clone was counted many times. V gene TRBV10-3 combines with J gene TRBJ2-2; D possibly corresponds to TRBD2 (5 bases). CDR1 is ENHRY, CDR2 SYGVKD, per germline. Trimming took off 3 bases at V and 6 bases at J, with 11 bases between the two ends. This CDR3 region has 14 residues. CDR3 residues: CAISDSSWAGELFF. The CDR3 DNA reads TGTGCCATCAGTGATTCTAGCTGGGCCGGGGAGCTGTTTTTT.

V is TRBV27 and J is TRBJ2-2; 14 nucleotides agree with TRBD2. CDR3 length equals 17 residues. Germline-derived CDR1 and CDR2 are MNHEY and SMNVEV (reference sequence). The J segment lost 7 bases and the V segment lost 4 bases, leaving 8 bases of the junction unmatched. The CDR3: CASSYGLAGGRVGELFF. As DNA, the CDR3 is TGTGCCAGCAGTTATGGACTAGCGGGGGGAAGAGTCGGGGAGCTGTTTTTT.

Only a few counts were recorded for this clone. V usage is TRBV11-3 and J usage is TRBJ2-1, with D possibly matching TRBD2 (6 bases). Germline V gives CDR1 SGHNT, CDR2 YENEEA. This CDR3 comprises 15 residues. The ends were cut back, 2 bases at V and 4 bases at J, with 12 bases in the middle. The CDR3 region is CASSLFPSEYNEQFF. In DNA, the CDR3 is TGTGCCAGCAGCTTATTCCCTAGCGAGTACAATGAGCAGTTCTTC.

The genes are TRBV19 and TRBJ1-1; a possible D gene is TRBD1 (5 bases). Germline CDR1 LNHDA, CDR2 SQIVND (reference sequence). The CDR3 has 13 amino acids. Trimming pared 3 bases from V and 6 bases from J, leaving 11 bases between. The CDR3 region is CASSIQGTPEAFF. The CDR3 DNA reads as TGTGCCAGTAGTATCCAGGGAACCCCTGAAGCTTTCTTT. The entire variable domain, with the rest obtained from reference TRBV19 and TRBJ1-1, is as follows: DGGITQSPKYLFRKEGQNVTLSCEQNLNHDAMYWYRQDPGQGLRLIYYSQIVNDFQKGDIAEGYSVSREKKESFPLTVTSAQKNPTAFYLCASSIQGTPEAFFGQGTRLTVV.

The chain couples TRBV3-1 (or the pseudogene TRBV3-2) to TRBJ1-1; no reliable D call. Germline V gene data show CDR1 as LGHDT and CDR2 as YNNKEL (reference sequence). V was shortened by 2 bases and J by 0 bases, with 22 bases between the two germline ends. The CDR3 has 19 amino acids. The CDR3 sequence: CASSQKGGLNNQMNTEAFF. DNA of the CDR3: TGTGCCAGCAGCCAAAAGGGTGGACTGAACAATCAAATGAACACTGAAGCTTTCTTT.

This clone came up a few times. The rearrangement uses TRBV19 and TRBJ2-7, with a tentative D call TRBD1 (6 bases). Trimming cost V 5 bases and J 2 bases, with 19 bases left between them. CDR1 is LNHDA, CDR2 SQIVND, per germline (reference sequence). The CDR3 has 16 residues. CDR3 sequence (DNA): TGTGCCAGTAGTCCCTCATACAGGGCTGGAGCCTACGAGCAGTACTTC. Translated, it gives CASSPSYRAGAYEQYF.

This clone was seen a few times. The chain joins TRBV29-1 to TRBJ1-1, with D perhaps TRBD1 (5 bases). The CDR3 consists of 13 residues. V lost 7 bases to trimming and J lost 5 bases, with 17 bases between them. Germline V gene lookup returns CDR1 SQVTM and CDR2 ANQGSEA. Written as DNA, the CDR3 is TGCAGCGCTTCAGTGGGGGGAAAGACTGAAGCTTTCTTT. As protein: CSASVGGKTEAFF.

J is TRBJ1-2 and V is TRBV6-2 or TRBV6-3; possible D gene TRBD1, 6 bases. In germline, CDR1 is MNHEY, CDR2 SVGEGT. Trimming removed 6 bases from V and 5 bases from J, with 16 bases in between. This CDR3 spans 14 amino acids. The CDR3 DNA reads TGTGCCAGCAGCCCCGGGGGGGCGAGGTATGGCTACACCTTC. Translation: CASSPGGARYGYTF.

This sequence joins TRBV4-2 and TRBJ2-7, with D perhaps TRBD1 (5 bases). Trimming cost V 0 bases and J 7 bases, with 10 bases left between them. The CDR3 contains 13 residues. Germline values: CDR1 LGHNA, CDR2 YNFKEQ. The DNA for the CDR3 is TGTGCCAGCAGCCAAGATATGGGGCGGGAGCAGTACTTC. It codes for CASSQDMGREQYF.

This chain connects TRBV4-2 to TRBJ1-2; perhaps TRBD1 as D (6 bases). CDR3 size: 14 residues. The V end lost 2 bases, the J end lost 7 bases, and 14 bases lay between the germline ends. Per germline, CDR1 LGHNA and CDR2 YNFKEQ. The CDR3 bases are TGTGCCAGCAGCCAAAATCGCGGGGGGCTTGGCTACACCTTC. Translating it yields CASSQNRGGLGYTF.

This chain connects TRBV6-5 to TRBJ2-7; possible D gene TRBD2, 5 bases. CDR3 length: 13 residues. The germline V gene has CDR1 MNHEY and CDR2 SVGAGI. The V end lost 4 bases, the J end lost 3 bases, and 10 bases lay between the germline ends. In DNA, the CDR3 is TGTGCCAGCAGTTCCACTAGTTTCTACGAGCAGTACTTC. Residues: CASSSTSFYEQYF.